What follows describes a single T cell receptor beta chain. Its matching antigen is unknown. CDR1 and CDR2 from the germline V gene are SGDLS and YYNGEE. The CDR3 sequence is 14 residues long. The germline V and J ends were trimmed by 4 bases and 3 bases, with 14 bases remaining between them. This sample was taken from a study of cytomegalovirus exposure and HLA in healthy donors. The study, taken as a whole, reports: Presence/absence analyses assumed roughly uniform sequencing depth across donors.

The PCR had 60 Vbeta and 13 Jbeta primers. TCRdb keeps only in-frame clones here, not all; method: immunoSEQ multiplex PCR. The table shows around 89,000 clones, with about 84% occurring only once. The chain has TRBV9 and TRBJ2-7; the D is unclear. The receptor comes from a girl aged 2 to 9 in good health and CMV-seropositive. Sequenced sample: PBMCs. The CDR3 loop reads CASSPHGADYEQYF. CDR3 in DNA: TGTGCCAGCAGCCCACACGGCGCGGACTACGAGCAGTACTTC.